This entry features one T cell receptor (beta chain) sequence. Its antigen is currently unknown. The CDR3 has 16 amino acids. The germline V gene encodes CDR1 DFQATT and CDR2 SNEGSKA (reference sequence). V was trimmed by 0 bases and J by 7 bases, leaving 20 bases between them. Indicated time point: newly diagnosed GD, antithyroid drugs for less than 3 months. Generation of the TCR library employed RNA extracted from PBMCs. This record belongs to a study of regulatory T cells in long-lasting Graves disease. Study results and limitations: The persistent group shared 2,741 public clonotypes, more than the approximately 890 shared by new patients.

For TCR beta, libraries came from iRepertoire HTBI primers and Arm-PCR of CDR3 regions. TCRdb re-called the multiplex PCR reads with MiXCR, one entry per CDR3 protein. Among 200,000 to 250,000 distinct CDR3 sequences, 20% to 25% were seen once, and the ten largest hold approximately 15%. This receptor was obtained from a female donor with Graves disease. The chain carries TRBV20-1 and TRBJ2-3; D remains unclear. The sample consisted of peripheral blood mononuclear cells (PBMCs), taken at new diagnosis, from a patient treated with antithyroid drugs. The DNA for the CDR3 is TGCAGTGCTAGAGATTTTTCCCCCACTGCGGCGAATACGCAGTATTTT. Protein product: CSARDFSPTAANTQYF.